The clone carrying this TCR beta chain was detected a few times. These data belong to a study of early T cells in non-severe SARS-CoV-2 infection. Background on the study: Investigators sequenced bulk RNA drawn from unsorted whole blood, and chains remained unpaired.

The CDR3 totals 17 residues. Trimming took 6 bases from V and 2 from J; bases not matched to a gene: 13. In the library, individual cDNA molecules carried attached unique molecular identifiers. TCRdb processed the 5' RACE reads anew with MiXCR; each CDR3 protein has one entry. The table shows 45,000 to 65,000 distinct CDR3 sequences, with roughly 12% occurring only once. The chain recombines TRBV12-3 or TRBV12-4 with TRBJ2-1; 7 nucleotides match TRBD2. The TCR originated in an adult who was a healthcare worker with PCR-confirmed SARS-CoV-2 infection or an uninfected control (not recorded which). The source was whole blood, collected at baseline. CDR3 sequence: CASSRIGLAETYNEQFF. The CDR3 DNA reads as TGTGCCAGCAGCCGGATCGGGCTAGCGGAAACCTACAATGAGCAGTTCTTC.